A single T cell receptor beta chain is shown here with its context. Antigen: not known. Mismatch with germline at one junction end may stem from a read error. This sample was taken from a study of tumor-infiltrating lymphocytes in primary liver carcinoma. The CDR3 is made up of 20 amino acids. The germline gives CDR1 MGHRA, CDR2 YSYEKL. A constant-region primer served to make TCR beta cDNA from about 500 ng total RNA. It was through three nested multiplex PCR rounds of slightly modified ARM-PCR that TCR beta libraries arose. Running 9 to 10 cycles apiece, the first two PCR rounds relied on TRBV1-TRBV30 forward primers together with a C-beta reverse primer. TCRdb redid the calling of the multiplex PCR reads with MiXCR, one entry per CDR3 protein. The table includes about 78,000 distinct CDR3 sequences, about 72% detected once. Findings and caveats of the study: A small share of top clones, only about 7-24%, was found in all five tumor regions.

Co-extraction of both nucleic acids (RNA and DNA) used roughly 20-33 mg of unsorted bulk tissue. Sequencing input: liver tumor tissue from sampling region 4. Subset reported: tumor region T4, right-lateral pole. The TCR was taken from a man aged 40-49 years with primary liver carcinoma and hepatitis B virus infection. This chain uses TRBV4-1 with TRBJ2-1, with 9 bases identical to TRBD2. The chain's CDR3 is CASSHLGLAGKLLGYNVQFF. As DNA, the CDR3 is TGCGCCAGCAGCCACCTGGGACTAGCAGGAAAGTTACTGGGATACAATGTGCAGTTCTTC.